This T cell receptor (beta chain) is from a study of shared clonotypes between healthy human individuals. CDR3 length: 13 residues. J was trimmed by 10 bases and V by 5 bases; bases with no gene match: 5. CDR1 is SGHAT and CDR2 is FQNNGV in the germline V gene. Genomic DNA from each subset was divided evenly over several immunoSEQ plates. Every unsorted PBMC PCR replicate was loaded with roughly 0.3 ug DNA, approximately 30,000 T cell genomes. The repertoire was sequenced with immunoSEQ multiplex PCR; TCRdb's copy has only in-frame clones and lacks some. The sample records about 490,000 clones, 70% to 80% being singletons. This clone was observed at least ten times. The identical CDR3 is also encoded by other nucleotide sequences in the sample.

V is TRBV11-2 and J is TRBJ1-1, with 12 nucleotides matching TRBD1. The sequencing sample was made of PBMCs. The TCR sequence derives from a woman between 40 and 55 years old in good health. Some clones in this sample may be carry-over from other donors' samples. The CDR3 loop is CASSPGQGAGAFF. As DNA, the CDR3 is TGTGCCAGCAGCCCGGGACAGGGGGCTGGAGCTTTCTTT.